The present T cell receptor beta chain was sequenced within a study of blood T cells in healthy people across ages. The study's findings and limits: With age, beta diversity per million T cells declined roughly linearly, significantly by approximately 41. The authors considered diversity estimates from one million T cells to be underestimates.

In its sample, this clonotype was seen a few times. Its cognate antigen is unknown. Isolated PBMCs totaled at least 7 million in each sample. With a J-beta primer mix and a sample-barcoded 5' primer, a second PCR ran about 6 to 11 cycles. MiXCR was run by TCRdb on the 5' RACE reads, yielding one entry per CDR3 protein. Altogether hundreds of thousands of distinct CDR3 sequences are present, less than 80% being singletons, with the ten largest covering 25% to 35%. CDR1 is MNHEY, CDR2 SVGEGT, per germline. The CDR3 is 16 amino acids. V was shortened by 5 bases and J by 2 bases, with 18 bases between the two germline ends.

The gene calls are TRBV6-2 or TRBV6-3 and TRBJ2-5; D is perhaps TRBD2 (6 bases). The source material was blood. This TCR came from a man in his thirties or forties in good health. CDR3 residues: CASSPSAGSDQETQYF. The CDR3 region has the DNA TGTGCCAGCAGTCCTTCCGCCGGGAGCGATCAAGAGACCCAGTACTTC.